Each of the 16 T cell receptor beta chains below was sequenced from the same sample in a study of shared clonotypes between healthy human individuals. Naive CD8 cells, CD45RO-negative and positively selected for CCR7, excluded terminally differentiated effector memory CD45RA+ cells. Generated by immunoSEQ multiplex PCR, the TCRdb table keeps only in-frame clones and is missing some. Among under 1 million clones listed, approximately 96% were seen once. The specimen sequenced was naive CD8+ T cells sorted from blood. These receptors were taken from a young man in good health.

The V and J genes are TRBV7-9 and TRBJ2-1; D perhaps matches TRBD1 (5 bases). The CDR3 contains 14 residues. Germline loops: CDR1 SEHNR, CDR2 FQNEAQ (reference sequence). The germline V and J ends were trimmed by 6 bases and 8 bases, with 17 bases remaining between them. CDR3 sequence (DNA): TGTGCCAGCAGGAACGACAGAGCATGGCATGAGCAGTTCTTC. It encodes CASRNDRAWHEQFF.

In this sample, this clone turned up once. The rearrangement links TRBV7-2 to TRBJ2-7, with D maybe TRBD2 (5 bases). V was shortened by 5 bases and J by 7 bases, with 12 bases between the two germline ends. Germline CDR1 SGHTA, CDR2 FQGNSA. The CDR3 is 12 amino acids. CDR3 DNA: TGTGCCAGCAGCCCTTTAGCGAGAGAGCAGTACTTC. As protein: CASSPLAREQYF.

The J gene is TRBJ1-5, the V gene TRBV5-3, with TRBD1 identical over 7 bases. TRBV5-3 is an open reading frame, and its role is uncertain. V trimming: 4 bases; J trimming: 3 bases; junction bases outside the gene matches: 22. The CDR3 is 20 residues long. Written as DNA, the CDR3 is TGTGCCAGAAGCGCATACTCCGGGACAGCCGATTTGGTTGACAATCAGCCCCAGCATTTT. It yields the protein CARSAYSGTADLVDNQPQHF.

The rearrangement joins TRBV4-1 to TRBJ1-2; no definite D call. Trimming removed 5 bases at V and 0 bases at J, with 7 bases between. This CDR3 spans 13 amino acids. Germline-derived CDR1 and CDR2 are MGHRA and YSYEKL. This CDR3 is CASSEVTNYGYTF. CDR3 nucleotides: TGCGCCAGCAGCGAAGTTACTAACTATGGCTACACCTTC.

This clone was picked up one time. Other DNA variants within this sample encode the same CDR3. The J gene is TRBJ2-3, the V gene TRBV13, with D possibly TRBD2 on 6 matching bases. The CDR3 totals 13 residues. Germline loops: CDR1 PRHDT, CDR2 FYEKMQ (reference sequence). V was pared by 4 bases and J by 1 base, with 6 bases between. CDR3 sequence (DNA): TGTGCCAGCAGCTCTAGCGGCACAGATACGCAGTATTTT. Protein product: CASSSSGTDTQYF.

The CDR3 protein is CASSQRGNSGNTIYF. The CDR3 DNA reads TGCGCCAGCAGCCAGCGGGGGAACTCTGGAAACACCATATATTTT. V is TRBV4-1 and J is TRBJ1-3; the D gene is possibly TRBD1 (5 bases). This CDR3 is built from 15 residues. Germline V CDR1 and CDR2: MGHRA, YSYEKL. With 3 bases removed from V and 0 bases from J, the gap between germline ends came to 9 bases.

This clone has just one count. This chain links TRBV29-1 with TRBJ2-3; D not resolved. The CDR3 runs to 13 residues. CDR1 is SQVTM and CDR2 is ANQGSEA in the germline V gene. V lost 2 bases and J 2 bases, leaving 8 bases between the germline ends. CDR3: CSVELGNTDTQYF. CDR3 coding DNA: TGCAGCGTTGAACTTGGTAACACAGATACGCAGTATTTT.

CDR3 in DNA: TGCAGCGTTGTCCTGGTATTCACAGATACGCAGTATTTT. Its translation is CSVVLVFTDTQYF. V and J are TRBV29-1 and TRBJ2-3; D unclear. Trimming shortened V by 4 bases and J by 2 bases, and 10 bases separated the two germline ends. The CDR3 consists of 13 residues. The germline V gene has CDR1 SQVTM and CDR2 ANQGSEA.

This clone was found once. This chain uses TRBV11-2 with TRBJ2-1; 16 nucleotides agree with TRBD2. Germline V gene data show CDR1 as SGHAT and CDR2 as FQNNGV. V lost 4 bases, J lost 8 bases, and 8 bases stayed unmatched. The CDR3 is 17 amino acids. The CDR3 spells CASSSSPGTSGRDEQFF. Written as DNA, the CDR3 is TGTGCCAGCAGCTCATCCCCGGGGACTAGCGGGAGGGATGAGCAGTTCTTC.

This clone was observed a handful of times. V gene TRBV30 combines with J gene TRBJ2-1; 14 bases agree with TRBD2. This CDR3 has 14 amino acids. The germline V gene has CDR1 GTSNPN and CDR2 SVGIG (reference sequence). The J segment lost 16 bases and the V segment lost 3 bases, leaving 11 bases of the junction unmatched. DNA for the CDR3: TGTGCCTGGAGCCCGGGACTAGCGGGAGTATCGACCTTCTTC. It is translated as CAWSPGLAGVSTFF. Using reference TRBV30 and TRBJ2-1 for the parts outside the CDR3, the full variable domain is SQTIHQWPATLVQPVGSPLSLECTVEGTSNPNLYWYRQAAGRGLQLLFYSVGIGQISSEVPQNLSASRPQDRQFILSSKKLLLSDSGFYLCAWSPGLAGVSTFFGPGTRLTVL.

The rearrangement joins TRBV2 to TRBJ2-7; 13 nucleotides line up with TRBD2. CDR3 length: 14 amino acids. Germline assignment: CDR1 SNHLY and CDR2 FYNNEI. Unmatched junction bases numbered 9, after V lost 10 bases and J lost 6 bases. CDR3 coding DNA: TGTGCCATTACACTAGCGGGAGGGCCCGGCGAGCAGTACTTC. Protein sequence: CAITLAGGPGEQYF.

The chain carries TRBV7-2 and TRBJ1-5, with D uncertain. Looked up from germline, CDR1 is SGHTA and CDR2 is FQGNSA. The CDR3 runs 12 residues. Between the trimmed V and J ends, which lost 1 base and 6 bases, there was a span of 4 bases. CDR3 protein: CASSLVAQPQHF. In nucleotides, the CDR3 is TGTGCCAGCAGCTTAGTGGCTCAGCCCCAGCATTTT.

The J gene is TRBJ2-2, the V gene TRBV4-1; D gene ambiguous. The germline CDR1 and CDR2 sequences are MGHRA and YSYEKL. The CDR3 contains 14 residues. Trimming pared 0 bases from V and 4 bases from J, leaving 6 bases between. This chain's CDR3 is CASSQDSLTGELFF. CDR3 coding DNA: TGCGCCAGCAGCCAAGACTCCCTCACCGGGGAGCTGTTTTTT.

The chain combines TRBV30 with TRBJ2-7; D is perhaps TRBD1 or TRBD2 (5 bases each). The CDR3 totals 13 residues. V was clipped by 2 bases and J by 3 bases, with 11 bases between them. Per the germline V gene, CDR1 is GTSNPN and CDR2 is SVGIG (reference sequence). The chain's CDR3 is CAWSWGTDYEQYF. CDR3 in DNA: TGTGCCTGGAGTTGGGGGACCGACTACGAGCAGTACTTC.

A remark on this clone: A read error may produce the germline difference seen at one junction end. The gene calls are TRBV7-9 and TRBJ2-2; D might be TRBD1 (7 bases). The CDR3 has 16 amino acids. Germline CDR1 and CDR2: SEHNR and FQNEAQ (reference sequence). The CDR3 loop is CASSSPGGQNAGELFF. The CDR3 DNA follows: TGTGCCAGCAGCTCCCCCGGGGGACAGAACGCCGGGGAGCTGTTTTTT.

V gene TRBV10-3 combines with J gene TRBJ1-1; unclear D gene. Germline V lookup: CDR1 ENHRY, CDR2 SYGVKD. This CDR3 region has 12 residues. V lost 7 bases to trimming and J lost 4 bases, with 10 bases between them. The CDR3 loop is CAITDGGTEAFF. For the CDR3, the DNA is TGTGCCATCACGGACGGAGGCACTGAAGCTTTCTTT.